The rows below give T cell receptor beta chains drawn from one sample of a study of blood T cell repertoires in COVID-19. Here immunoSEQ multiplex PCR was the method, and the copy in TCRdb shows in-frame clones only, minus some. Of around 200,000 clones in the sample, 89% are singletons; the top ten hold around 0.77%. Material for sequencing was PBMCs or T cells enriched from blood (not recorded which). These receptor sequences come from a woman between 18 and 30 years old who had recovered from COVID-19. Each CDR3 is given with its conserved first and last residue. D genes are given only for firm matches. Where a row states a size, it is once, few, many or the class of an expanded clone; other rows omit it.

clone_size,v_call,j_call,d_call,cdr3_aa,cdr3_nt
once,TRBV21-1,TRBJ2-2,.,CAIPGADINTGELFF,TGTGCCATCCCTGGCGCGGACATAAACACCGGGGAGCTGTTTTTT
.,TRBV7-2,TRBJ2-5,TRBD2,CASSLVVSGRGQETQYF,TGTGCCAGCAGCTTAGTCGTTAGCGGGAGAGGGCAAGAGACCCAGTACTTC
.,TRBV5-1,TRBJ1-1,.,CASSLNTLNTEAFF,TGCGCCAGCAGCTTGAACACCTTGAACACTGAAGCTTTCTTT
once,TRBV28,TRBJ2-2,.,CASNSPVTGELFF,TGTGCCAGCAATTCTCCCGTAACCGGGGAGCTGTTTTTT
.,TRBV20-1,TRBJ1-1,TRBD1,CSASSGQGNTEAFF,TGCAGTGCTAGTTCGGGACAGGGGAACACTGAAGCTTTCTTT
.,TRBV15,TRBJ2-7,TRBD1,CATSRGTVSSYEQYF,TGTGCCACCAGCAGGGGGACAGTAAGCTCCTACGAGCAGTACTTC
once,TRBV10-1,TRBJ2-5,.,CASRVGWRETQYF,TGCGCCAGCAGGGTCGGCTGGAGAGAGACCCAGTACTTC
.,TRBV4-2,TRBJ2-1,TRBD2,CASSQTSGVLDEQFF,TGTGCCAGCAGCCAAACTAGCGGAGTCCTCGATGAGCAGTTCTTC
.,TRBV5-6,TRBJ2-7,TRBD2,CASRESPPTSGRSEQYF,TGTGCCAGCAGAGAATCCCCACCGACTAGCGGGAGATCCGAGCAGTACTTC
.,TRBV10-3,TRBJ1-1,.,CAISESAGRGTTEAFF,TGTGCCATCAGTGAGTCGGCGGGTCGGGGAACAACTGAAGCTTTCTTT
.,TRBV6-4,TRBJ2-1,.,CASSDGVGANEQFF,TGTGCCAGCAGTGACGGGGTAGGGGCGAATGAGCAGTTCTTC
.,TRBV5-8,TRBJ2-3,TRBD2,CASSNGLAGVTDTQYF,TGTGCCAGCAGCAATGGACTAGCGGGAGTAACAGATACGCAGTATTTT
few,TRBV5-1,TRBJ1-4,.,CASRRTGNEKLFF,TGCGCCAGCAGGAGGACGGGAAATGAAAAACTGTTTTTT
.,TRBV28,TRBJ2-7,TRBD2,CAHGREGRYEQYF,TGTGCCCATGGGCGGGAGGGCCGGTACGAGCAGTACTTC
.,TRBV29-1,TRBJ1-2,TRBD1,CSVDLIRQGARAGYTF,TGCAGCGTTGACCTAATCCGCCAGGGGGCGCGAGCTGGCTACACCTTC
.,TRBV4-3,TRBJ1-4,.,CASSQDRTAPNEKLFF,TGCGCCAGCAGCCAAGATCGGACAGCCCCTAATGAAAAACTGTTTTTT
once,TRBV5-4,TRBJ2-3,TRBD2,CASSGLERGGTDTQYF,TGTGCCAGCAGCGGACTAGAGCGGGGAGGCACAGATACGCAGTATTTT
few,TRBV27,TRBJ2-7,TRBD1,CASSPTGGRYEQYF,TGTGCCAGCAGCCCTACAGGGGGCAGATACGAGCAGTACTTC
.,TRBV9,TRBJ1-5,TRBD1,CASSPTGSDQPQHF,TGTGCCAGCAGCCCGACAGGGAGTGATCAGCCCCAGCATTTT
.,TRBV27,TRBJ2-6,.,CASSSRGTSGANVLTF,TGTGCCAGCAGTTCCAGGGGCACCTCTGGGGCCAACGTCCTGACTTTC
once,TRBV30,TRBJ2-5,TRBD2,CAWSRSSGSRETQYF,TGTGCCTGGAGTAGGTCTAGCGGGAGTAGAGAGACCCAGTACTTC
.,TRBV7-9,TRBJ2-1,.,CASSLAGSQGQFF,TGTGCCAGCAGCCTAGCCGGGAGTCAGGGACAGTTCTTC
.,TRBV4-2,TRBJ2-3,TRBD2,CASSRQRTSGRSDTQYF,TGTGCCAGCAGCCGACAGAGGACTAGCGGGAGGTCAGATACGCAGTATTTT
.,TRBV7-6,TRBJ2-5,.,CASSPAGETQYF,TGTGCCAGCAGCCCTGCGGGAGAGACCCAGTACTTC
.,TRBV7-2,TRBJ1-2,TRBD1,CASSPKSQGGNGYTF,TGTGCCAGCAGCCCAAAGAGCCAGGGGGGAAATGGCTACACCTTC
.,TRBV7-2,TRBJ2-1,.,CASSLVGGGDEQFF,TGTGCCAGCAGCTTGGTCGGCGGTGGTGATGAGCAGTTCTTC
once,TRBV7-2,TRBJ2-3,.,CASSFGLADTQYF,TGTGCCAGCAGCTTTGGTTTAGCAGATACGCAGTATTTT
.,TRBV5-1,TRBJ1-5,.,CASSLAGGDQPQHF,TGCGCCAGCAGCTTGGCCGGGGGGGACCAGCCCCAGCATTTT
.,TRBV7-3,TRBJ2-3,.,CASSPSSRGGTQYF,TGTGCCAGCAGCCCCTCCTCCCGGGGAGGTACGCAGTATTTT
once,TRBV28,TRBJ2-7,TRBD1,CASSPLDRDSYEQYF,TGTGCCAGCAGCCCTTTGGACAGGGACTCCTACGAGCAGTACTTC
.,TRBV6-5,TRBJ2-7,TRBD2,CASSRGQREGYEQYF,TGTGCCAGCAGTAGGGGCCAGCGGGAGGGATACGAGCAGTACTTC
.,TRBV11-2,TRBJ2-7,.,CASSSLLGSFPGQYF,TGCGCCAGCAGCTCCTTACTCGGGAGTTTTCCCGGGCAGTACTTC
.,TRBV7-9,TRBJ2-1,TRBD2,CASTQTSGSLNEQFF,TGTGCCAGCACCCAGACTAGCGGTAGTCTCAATGAGCAGTTCTTC
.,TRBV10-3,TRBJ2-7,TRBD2,CAISDAGTAGTSGVRSSYEQYF,TGTGCCATCAGTGACGCCGGGACAGCCGGGACTAGCGGGGTGAGGAGCTCCTACGAGCAGTACTTC
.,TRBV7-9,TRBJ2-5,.,CASSLSRNSRQETQYF,TGTGCCAGCAGCTTATCGAGGAATTCTAGGCAAGAGACCCAGTACTTC